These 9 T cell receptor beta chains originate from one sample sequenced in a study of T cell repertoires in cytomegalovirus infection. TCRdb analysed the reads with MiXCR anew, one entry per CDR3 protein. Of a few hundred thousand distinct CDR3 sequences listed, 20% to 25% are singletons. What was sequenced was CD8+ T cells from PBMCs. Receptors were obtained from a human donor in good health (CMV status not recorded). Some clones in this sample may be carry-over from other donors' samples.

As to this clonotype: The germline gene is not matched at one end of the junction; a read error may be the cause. The CDR3 is CACSYYSGGLRETQYF. In DNA, the CDR3 is TGTGCCTGCAGTTACTACTCAGGGGGGCTTCGTGAGACCCAGTACTTC. The chain recombines TRBV6-5 with TRBJ2-5, with D maybe TRBD1 (7 bases). Germline CDR1 and CDR2: MNHEY and SVGAGI. There are 16 residues in the CDR3.

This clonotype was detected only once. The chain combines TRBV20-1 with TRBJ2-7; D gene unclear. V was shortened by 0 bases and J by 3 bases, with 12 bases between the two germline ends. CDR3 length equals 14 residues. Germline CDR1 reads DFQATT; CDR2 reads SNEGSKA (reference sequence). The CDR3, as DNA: TGCAGTGCTAGAGATCACCACACCTACTACGAGCAGTACTTC. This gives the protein CSARDHHTYYEQYF.

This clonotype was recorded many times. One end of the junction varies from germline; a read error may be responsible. The CDR3 region has the DNA TGTGCCAGCAGCCTAGCGGGGGGCTCCTACGAGCAGTACTTC. Its translation is CASSLAGGSYEQYF. The V call is TRBV7-2, the J call TRBJ2-7; 11 bases are shared with TRBD2. The CDR3 is made up of 14 amino acids. Germline V gives CDR1 SGHTA, CDR2 FQGNSA.

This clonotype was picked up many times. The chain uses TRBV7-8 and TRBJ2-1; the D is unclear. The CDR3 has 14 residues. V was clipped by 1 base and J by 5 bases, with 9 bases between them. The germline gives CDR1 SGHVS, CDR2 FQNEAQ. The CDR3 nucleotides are TGTGCCAGCAGCTTAGGCGTGGGAAACAATGAGCAGTTCTTC. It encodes CASSLGVGNNEQFF.

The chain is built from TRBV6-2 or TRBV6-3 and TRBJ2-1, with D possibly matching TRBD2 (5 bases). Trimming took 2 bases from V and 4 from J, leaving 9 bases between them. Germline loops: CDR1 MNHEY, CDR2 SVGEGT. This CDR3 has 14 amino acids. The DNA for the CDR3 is TGTGCCAGCAGTTACAGCGGAGATTACAATGAGCAGTTCTTC. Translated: CASSYSGDYNEQFF.

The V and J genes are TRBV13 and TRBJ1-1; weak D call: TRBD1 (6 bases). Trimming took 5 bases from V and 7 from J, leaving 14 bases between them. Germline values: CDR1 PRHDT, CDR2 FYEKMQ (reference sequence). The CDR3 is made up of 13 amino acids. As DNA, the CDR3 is TGTGCCAGCAGCCGGCAGGGGTTTAATGAAGCTTTCTTT. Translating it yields CASSRQGFNEAFF.

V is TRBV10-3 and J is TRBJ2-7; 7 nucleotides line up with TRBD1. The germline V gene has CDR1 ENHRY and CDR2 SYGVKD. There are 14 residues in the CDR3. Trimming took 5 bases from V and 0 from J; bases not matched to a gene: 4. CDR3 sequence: CAISSSGGSYEQYF. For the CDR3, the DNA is TGTGCCATCAGTTCCTCAGGGGGCTCCTACGAGCAGTACTTC.

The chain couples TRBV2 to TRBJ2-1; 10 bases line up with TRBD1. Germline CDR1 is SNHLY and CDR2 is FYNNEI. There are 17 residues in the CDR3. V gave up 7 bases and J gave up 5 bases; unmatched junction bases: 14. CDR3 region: CASNRTRWDRGDNEQFF. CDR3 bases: TGTGCCAGCAATAGAACCCGATGGGACAGGGGAGACAATGAGCAGTTCTTC.

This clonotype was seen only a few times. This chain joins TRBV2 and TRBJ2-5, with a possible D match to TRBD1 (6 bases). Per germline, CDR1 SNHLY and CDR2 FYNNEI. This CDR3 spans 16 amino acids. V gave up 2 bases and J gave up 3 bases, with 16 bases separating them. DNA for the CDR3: TGTGCCAGCAGTGAATGGGTCGGGACATATGAAGAGACCCAGTACTTC. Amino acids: CASSEWVGTYEETQYF. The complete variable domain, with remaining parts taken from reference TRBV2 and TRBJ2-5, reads EPEVTQTPSHQVTQMGQEVILRCVPISNHLYFYWYRQILGQKVEFLVSFYNNEISEKSEIFDDQFSVERPDGSNFTLKIRSTKLEDSAMYFCASSEWVGTYEETQYFGPGTRLLVL.